This T cell receptor beta chain is drawn from a study of cytomegalovirus exposure and HLA in healthy donors. Primers included in the PCR were 60 Vbeta and 13 Jbeta primers. Libraries were prepared by immunoSEQ multiplex PCR; TCRdb keeps only in-frame clonotypes and omits some of them. The top ten hold around 1.2% of the sample, which has around 200,000 clones, roughly 84% seen once. V was shortened by 0 bases and J by 0 bases, with 9 bases between the two germline ends. This CDR3 region has 16 residues. Per germline, CDR1 LNHNV and CDR2 YYDKDF (reference sequence). The chain recombines TRBV15 with TRBJ1-5; D gene unclear. Sequenced sample: PBMCs. The receptor was derived from a girl aged 2 to 10 in good health and CMV-seropositive. The CDR3, as DNA: TGTGCCACCAGCAGAGAAAGAGGGAATAGCAATCAGCCCCAGCATTTT. Encoded protein: CATSRERGNSNQPQHF.